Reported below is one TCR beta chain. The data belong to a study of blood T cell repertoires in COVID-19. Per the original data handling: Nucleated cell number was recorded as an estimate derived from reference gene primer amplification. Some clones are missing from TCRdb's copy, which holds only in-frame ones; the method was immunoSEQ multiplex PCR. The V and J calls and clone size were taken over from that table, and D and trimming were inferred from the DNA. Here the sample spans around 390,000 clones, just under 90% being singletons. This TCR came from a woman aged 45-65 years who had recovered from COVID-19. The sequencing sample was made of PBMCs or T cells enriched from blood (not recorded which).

For the CDR3, the DNA is TGTGCCAGCAGCGTAGATCCAACCGGCAATGAGCAGTTCTTC. This codes for CASSVDPTGNEQFF. The chain carries TRBV9 and TRBJ2-1; D uncertain. The CDR3 has 14 residues. V was clipped by 0 bases and J by 6 bases, with 10 bases between them. Germline loops: CDR1 SGDLS, CDR2 YYNGEE.